This T cell receptor beta chain originates from a study of T cell responses to AZD1222 COVID-19 vaccine. V was cut by 4 bases and J by 0 bases, with 14 bases left in between. The CDR3 is made up of 15 amino acids. From germline, CDR1 is SGHDT and CDR2 YYEEEE. Whole-study findings and limits: Across the whole spike, CD4 TCRs peaked at regions 160-218 and 743-854. Most donors were white British, females outnumbered males, and clonal diversity was possibly underestimated.

This clone is medium-sized (0.01 to 0.1%) within its sample. As yet, its antigen is unknown. Some clones are missing from TCRdb's copy, which holds only in-frame ones; the method was immunoSEQ multiplex PCR. The sample lists about 140,000 clones, approximately 89% seen once, with roughly 1.2% in the top ten. The chain uses TRBV5-6 and TRBJ2-7, with D perhaps TRBD1 or TRBD2 (5 bases each). Sequencing used peripheral blood, obtained 28 days after the second AZD1222 dose. The clonotype comes from an adult who received the AZD1222 COVID-19 vaccine. The CDR3 nucleotides read TGTGCCAGCAGCCCGACTCGGGGCTACTCCTACGAGCAGTACTTC. Translating gives CASSPTRGYSYEQYF.